The present TCR beta chain was sequenced within a study of technical replicates of blood from four donors. Method: immunoSEQ multiplex PCR; TCRdb's copy keeps in-frame clones and lacks some. The table includes around 68,000 clones, about 97% detected once. Sequenced material: T cells isolated from PBMCs. This TCR was recovered from a human donor in good health.

CDR3 in amino acids: CASSSPQGRQETQYF. The CDR3 DNA follows: TGTGCCAGCAGCTCGCCTCAGGGTCGGCAAGAGACCCAGTACTTC. The chain combines TRBV5-4 with TRBJ2-5; D may be TRBD1 (5 bases). Germline CDR1 SGHNT, CDR2 YYREEE (reference sequence). This CDR3 has 15 amino acids. The V and J ends lost 3 bases and 2 bases respectively, with 14 bases between them.